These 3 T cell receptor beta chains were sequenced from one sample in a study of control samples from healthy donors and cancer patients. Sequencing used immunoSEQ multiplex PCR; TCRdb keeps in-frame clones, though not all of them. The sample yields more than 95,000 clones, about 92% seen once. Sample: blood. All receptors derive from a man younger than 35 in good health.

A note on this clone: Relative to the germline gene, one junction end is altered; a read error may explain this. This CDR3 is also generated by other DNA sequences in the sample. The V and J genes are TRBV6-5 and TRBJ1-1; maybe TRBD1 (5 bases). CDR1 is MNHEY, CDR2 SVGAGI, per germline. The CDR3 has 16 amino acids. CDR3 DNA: TGTGCCAGCAGTTACTCGACGGGTCGACAGTCCACTGAAGCCTTCTTT. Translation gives CASSYSTGRQSTEAFF.

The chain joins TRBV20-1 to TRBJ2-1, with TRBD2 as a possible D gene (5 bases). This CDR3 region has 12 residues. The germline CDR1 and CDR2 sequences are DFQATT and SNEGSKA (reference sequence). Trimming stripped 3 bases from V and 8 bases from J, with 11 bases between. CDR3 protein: CSASRLADEQFF. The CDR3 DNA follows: TGCAGTGCTAGTCGGCTAGCCGATGAGCAGTTCTTC.

The CDR3 is CASSESQKRSSYNSPLHF. The CDR3 DNA sequence: TGCGCCAGCAGTGAGTCTCAGAAGAGGAGCTCCTATAATTCACCCCTCCACTTT. This chain joins TRBV10-1 and TRBJ1-6; D gene uncertain. The ends were cut back, 0 bases at V and 0 bases at J, with 12 bases in the middle. Germline CDR1 is WNHNN and CDR2 is SYGVQD (reference sequence). The CDR3 is 18 residues long.